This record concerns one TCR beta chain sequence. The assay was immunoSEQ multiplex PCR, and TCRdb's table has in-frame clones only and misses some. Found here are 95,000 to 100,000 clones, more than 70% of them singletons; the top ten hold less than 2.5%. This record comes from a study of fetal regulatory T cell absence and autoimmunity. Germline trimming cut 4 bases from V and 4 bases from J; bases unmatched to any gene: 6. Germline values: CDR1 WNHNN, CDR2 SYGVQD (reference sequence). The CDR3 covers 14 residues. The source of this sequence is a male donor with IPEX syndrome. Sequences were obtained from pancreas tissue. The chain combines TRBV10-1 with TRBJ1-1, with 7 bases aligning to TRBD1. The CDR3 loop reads CASSATGDGTEAFF. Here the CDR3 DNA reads TGCGCCAGCAGTGCCACAGGGGACGGCACTGAAGCTTTCTTT.